What follows describes a single T cell receptor beta chain. Its antigen is as yet unknown. This entry is derived from a study of T cell responses to AZD1222 COVID-19 vaccine. Only in-frame clones appear in the TCRdb table, and some are missing; sequencing was by immunoSEQ multiplex PCR. The data hold tens of thousands of clones, with 80% observed a single time. The CDR3 covers 13 residues. The germline V gene has CDR1 SGHAT and CDR2 FQNNGV. V shed 8 bases and J shed 4 bases, with 9 bases lying between them. Regarding the study as a whole: Baseline seropositives among AZD1222 recipients totaled only six.

The source was peripheral blood, collected 28 days after the second AZD1222 dose. This TCR came from an adult who received the AZD1222 COVID-19 vaccine. V and J are TRBV11-2 and TRBJ2-6, with D uncertain. CDR3 sequence: CASGRRGANVLTF. The CDR3 DNA follows: TGTGCCAGCGGCCGTCGGGGGGCCAACGTCCTGACTTTC.